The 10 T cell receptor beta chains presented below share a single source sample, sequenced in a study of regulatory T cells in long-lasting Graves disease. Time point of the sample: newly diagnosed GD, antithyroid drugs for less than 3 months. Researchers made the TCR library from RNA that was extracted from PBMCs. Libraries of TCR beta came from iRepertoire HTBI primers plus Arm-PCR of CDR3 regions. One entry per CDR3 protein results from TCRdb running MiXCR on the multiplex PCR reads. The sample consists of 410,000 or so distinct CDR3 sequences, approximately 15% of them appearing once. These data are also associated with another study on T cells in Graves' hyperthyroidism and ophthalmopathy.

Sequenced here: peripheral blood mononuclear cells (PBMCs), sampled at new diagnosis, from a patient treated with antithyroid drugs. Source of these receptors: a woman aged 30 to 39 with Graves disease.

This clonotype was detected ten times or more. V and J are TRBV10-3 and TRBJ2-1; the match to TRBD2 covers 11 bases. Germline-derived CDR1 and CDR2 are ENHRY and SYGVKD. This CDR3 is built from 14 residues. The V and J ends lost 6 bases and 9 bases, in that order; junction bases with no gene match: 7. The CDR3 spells CAISDLTSGGEQFF. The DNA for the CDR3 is TGTGCCATCAGCGATTTAACTAGCGGGGGTGAGCAGTTCTTC.

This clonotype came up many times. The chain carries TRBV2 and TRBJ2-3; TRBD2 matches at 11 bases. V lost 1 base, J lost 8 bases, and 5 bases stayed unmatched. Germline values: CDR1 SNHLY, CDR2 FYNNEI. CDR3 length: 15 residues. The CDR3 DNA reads TGTGCCAGCAGTGAAGAGGGACTAGCGGTCGTTACGCAGTATTTT. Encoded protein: CASSEEGLAVVTQYF.

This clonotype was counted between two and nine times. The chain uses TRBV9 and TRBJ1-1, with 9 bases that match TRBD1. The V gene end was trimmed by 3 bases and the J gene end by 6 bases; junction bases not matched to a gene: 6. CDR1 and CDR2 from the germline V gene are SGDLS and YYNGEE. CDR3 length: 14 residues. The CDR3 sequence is CASSATDRGAEAFF. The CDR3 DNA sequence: TGTGCCAGCAGCGCAACCGACAGGGGGGCTGAAGCTTTCTTT.

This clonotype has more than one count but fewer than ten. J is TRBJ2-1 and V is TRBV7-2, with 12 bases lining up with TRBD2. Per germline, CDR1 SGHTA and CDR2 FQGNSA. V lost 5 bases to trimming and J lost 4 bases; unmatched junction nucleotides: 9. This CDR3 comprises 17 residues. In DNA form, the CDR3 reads TGTGCCAGCAGCCCCGGTCGGACTAGCGGGATATACAATGAGCAGTTCTTC. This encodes CASSPGRTSGIYNEQFF.

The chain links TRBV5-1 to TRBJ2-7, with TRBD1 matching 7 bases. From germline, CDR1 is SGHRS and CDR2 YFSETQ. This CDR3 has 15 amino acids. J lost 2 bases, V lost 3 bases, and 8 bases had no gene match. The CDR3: CASSSPRDRTYEQYF. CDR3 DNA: TGCGCCAGCAGCTCACCCCGGGACAGAACCTACGAGCAGTACTTC. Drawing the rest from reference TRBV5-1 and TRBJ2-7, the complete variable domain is KAGVTQTPRYLIKTRGQQVTLSCSPISGHRSVSWYQQTPGQGLQFLFEYFSETQRNKGNFPGRFSGRQFSNSRSEMNVSTLELGDSALYLCASSSPRDRTYEQYFGPGTRLTVT.

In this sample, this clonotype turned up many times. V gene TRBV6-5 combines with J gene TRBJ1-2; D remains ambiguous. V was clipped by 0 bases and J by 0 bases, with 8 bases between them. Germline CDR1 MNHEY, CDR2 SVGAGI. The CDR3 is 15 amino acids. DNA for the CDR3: TGTGCCAGCAGTTACTCGAAGGATCCTAACTATGGCTACACCTTC. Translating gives CASSYSKDPNYGYTF.

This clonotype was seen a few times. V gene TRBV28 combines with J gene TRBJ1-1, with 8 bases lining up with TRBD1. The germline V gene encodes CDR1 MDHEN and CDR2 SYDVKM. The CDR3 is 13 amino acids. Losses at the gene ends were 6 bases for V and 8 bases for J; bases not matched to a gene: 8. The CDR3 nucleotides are TGTGCCAGCAGGAGACAGGGGACGCAAGAAGCTTTCTTT. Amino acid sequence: CASRRQGTQEAFF. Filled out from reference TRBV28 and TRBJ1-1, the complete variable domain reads DVKVTQSSRYLVKRTGEKVFLECVQDMDHENMFWYRQDPGLGLRLIYFSYDVKMKEKGDIPEGYSVSREKKERFSLILESASTNQTSMYLCASRRQGTQEAFFGQGTRLTVV.

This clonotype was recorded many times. The CDR3 bases are TGTGCCTGGAACTTGGACAGGGTCTATGGCTACACCTTC. This translates into CAWNLDRVYGYTF. The J gene is TRBJ1-2, the V gene TRBV30, with 8 bases aligning to TRBD1. The CDR3 covers 13 residues. The germline V gene encodes CDR1 GTSNPN and CDR2 SVGIG (reference sequence). Trimming at V came to 4 bases and at J to 4 bases, leaving 5 bases not matched to a gene. Full variable domain (missing parts from reference TRBV30 and TRBJ1-2): SQTIHQWPATLVQPVGSPLSLECTVEGTSNPNLYWYRQAAGRGLQLLFYSVGIGQISSEVPQNLSASRPQDRQFILSSKKLLLSDSGFYLCAWNLDRVYGYTFGSGTRLTVV.

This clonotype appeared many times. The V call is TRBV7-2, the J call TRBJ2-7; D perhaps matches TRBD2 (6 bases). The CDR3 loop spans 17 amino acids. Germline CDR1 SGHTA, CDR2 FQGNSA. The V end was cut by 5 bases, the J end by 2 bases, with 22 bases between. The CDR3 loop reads CASSTGTGTLRTYEQYF. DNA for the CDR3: TGTGCCAGCAGCACCGGAACCGGGACTTTAAGGACCTACGAGCAGTACTTC.

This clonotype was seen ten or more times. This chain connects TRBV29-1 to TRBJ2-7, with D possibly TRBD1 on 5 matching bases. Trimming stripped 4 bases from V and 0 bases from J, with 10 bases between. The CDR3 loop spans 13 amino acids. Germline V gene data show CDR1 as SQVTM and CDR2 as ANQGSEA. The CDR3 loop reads CSVAKQDSYEQYF. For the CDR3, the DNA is TGCAGCGTTGCAAAACAGGACTCCTACGAGCAGTACTTC.